The following is a T cell receptor beta chain sequence with its context. Repertoires were generated with immunoSEQ multiplex PCR, while TCRdb's copy carries only in-frame clones and drops some. The sample yields about 83,000 clones, roughly 96% seen once. This entry belongs to a study of technical replicates of blood from a few donors. This receptor was identified in a human donor in good health. Sequenced input: T cells isolated from PBMCs.

The CDR3 reads CASSLSGRETQYF. The CDR3 DNA reads as TGTGCCAGCAGTTTATCGGGCCGGGAGACCCAGTACTTC. The chain joins TRBV27 to TRBJ2-5; D remains ambiguous. The CDR3 runs 13 residues. Germline V gives CDR1 MNHEY, CDR2 SMNVEV (reference sequence). Trimming removed 0 bases at V and 5 bases at J, with 7 bases between.